This T cell receptor beta chain was sequenced during a study of lymphopenia after photon versus proton radiotherapy. General study points: Only patients who died were analyzed for survival; proton advantage is unproven. Relative stability marked proton patients; photon patients lost diversity and naive cells.

Trimming took off 4 bases at V and 6 bases at J, with 9 bases between the two ends. Germline lookup yields CDR1 MNHNS and CDR2 SASEGT. CDR3 length: 13 amino acids. The assay was immunoSEQ multiplex PCR, and TCRdb's table has in-frame clones only and misses some. The profile shows tens of thousands of clones, about 82% of them singletons. This clone was picked up one time. The antigen remains unidentified. The rearrangement joins TRBV6-1 to TRBJ2-2; D gene ambiguous. This clonotype was obtained from a woman in her seventies with pancreatic cancer. This sample comprised peripheral blood, obtained from a patient treated with proton-based radiotherapy. CDR3 residues: CASSATLAGELFF. The DNA for the CDR3 is TGTGCCAGCAGTGCGACTTTGGCCGGGGAGCTGTTTTTT.